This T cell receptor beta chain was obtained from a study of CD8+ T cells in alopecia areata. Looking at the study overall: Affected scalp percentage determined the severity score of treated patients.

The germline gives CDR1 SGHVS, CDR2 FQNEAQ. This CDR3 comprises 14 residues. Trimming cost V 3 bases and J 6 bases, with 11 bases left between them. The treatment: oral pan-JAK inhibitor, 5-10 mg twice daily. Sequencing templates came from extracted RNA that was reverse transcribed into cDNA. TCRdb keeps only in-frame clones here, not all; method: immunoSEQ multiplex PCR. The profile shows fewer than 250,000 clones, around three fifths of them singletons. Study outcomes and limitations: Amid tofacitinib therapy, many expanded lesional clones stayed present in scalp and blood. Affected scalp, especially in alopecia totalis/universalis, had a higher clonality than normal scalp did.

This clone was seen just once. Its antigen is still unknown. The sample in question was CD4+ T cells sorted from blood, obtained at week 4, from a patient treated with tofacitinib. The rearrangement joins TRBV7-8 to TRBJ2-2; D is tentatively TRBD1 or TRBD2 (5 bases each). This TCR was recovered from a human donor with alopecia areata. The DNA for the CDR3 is TGTGCCAGCAGCTTTGTTCTGGGGGCCGGGGAGCTGTTTTTT. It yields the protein CASSFVLGAGELFF.